In its sample, the clone carrying this T cell receptor (beta chain) was seen once. The antigen is undetermined. Repertoires were generated with immunoSEQ multiplex PCR, while TCRdb's copy carries only in-frame clones and drops some. The profile shows 65,000 to 75,000 clones, approximately 85% of them singletons. Germline CDR1 reads MNHEY; CDR2 reads SVGAGI. V lost 10 bases to trimming and J lost 1 base, with 13 bases between them. The CDR3 contains 13 residues. This entry comes from a study of OX40 agonist ivuxolimab in advanced cancers. In the study overall: From about 20 to 80 years was the age range, with a mean of approximately 58 years, and approximately 80% were male. Findings of the study overall: Some patients without response likewise showed low normalized clonal expansion. Expanded clones belonging to CD8+ T cells outnumbered, on average, those of CD4+.

This TCR came from an adult with an advanced solid tumor such as melanoma, head and neck, liver or kidney cancer. The chain recombines TRBV6-5 with TRBJ2-5; D unclear. Sequencing used CD4+ or CD8+ T cells sorted from blood, obtained in a trial of the OX40 agonist ivuxolimab. The CDR3 DNA sequence: TGTGCCACGGCTCTGTCCCGCCAAGAGACCCAGTACTTC. The encoded protein is CATALSRQETQYF.